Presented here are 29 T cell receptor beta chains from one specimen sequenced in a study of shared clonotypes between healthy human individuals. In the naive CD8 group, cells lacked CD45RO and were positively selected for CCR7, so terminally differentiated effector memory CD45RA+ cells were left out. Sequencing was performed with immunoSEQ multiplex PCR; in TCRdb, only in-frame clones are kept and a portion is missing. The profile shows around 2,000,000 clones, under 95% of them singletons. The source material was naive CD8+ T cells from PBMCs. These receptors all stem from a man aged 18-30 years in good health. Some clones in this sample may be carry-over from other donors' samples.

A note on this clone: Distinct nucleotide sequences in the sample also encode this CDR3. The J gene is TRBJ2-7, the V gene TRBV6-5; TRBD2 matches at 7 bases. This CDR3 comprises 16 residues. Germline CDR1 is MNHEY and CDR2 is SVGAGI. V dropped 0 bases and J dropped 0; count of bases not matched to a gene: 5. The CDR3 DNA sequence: TGTGCCAGCAGTTACTCAAGCGGGGAACGCTCCTACGAGCAGTACTTC. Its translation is CASSYSSGERSYEQYF.

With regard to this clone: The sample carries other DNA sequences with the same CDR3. The DNA of the CDR3 is TGCGCCAGCAGCCGAGTAGCGGGAGGTTACAATGAGCAGTTCTTC. Amino acids: CASSRVAGGYNEQFF. The chain carries TRBV4-1 and TRBJ2-1; TRBD2 matches at 10 bases. Trimming cost V 4 bases and J 4 bases; bases outside gene matches: 4. Germline-derived CDR1 and CDR2 are MGHRA and YSYEKL. The CDR3 runs 15 residues.

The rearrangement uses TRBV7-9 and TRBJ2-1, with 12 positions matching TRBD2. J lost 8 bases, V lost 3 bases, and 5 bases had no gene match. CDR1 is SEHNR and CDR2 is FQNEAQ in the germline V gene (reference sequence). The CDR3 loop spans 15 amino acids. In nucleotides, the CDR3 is TGTGCCAGCAGCTTGGACCGACTAGCGGGAGATGAGCAGTTCTTC. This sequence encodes CASSLDRLAGDEQFF.

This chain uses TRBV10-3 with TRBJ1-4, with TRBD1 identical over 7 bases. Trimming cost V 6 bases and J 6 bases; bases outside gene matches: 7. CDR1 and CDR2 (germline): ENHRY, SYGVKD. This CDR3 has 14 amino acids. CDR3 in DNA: TGTGCCATCAGAGAGGGGGCGCGGGATGAAAAACTGTTTTTT. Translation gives CAIREGARDEKLFF.

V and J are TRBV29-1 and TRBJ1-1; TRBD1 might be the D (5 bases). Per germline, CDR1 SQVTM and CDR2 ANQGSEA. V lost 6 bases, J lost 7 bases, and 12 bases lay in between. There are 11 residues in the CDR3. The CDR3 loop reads CSVVAQGEAFF. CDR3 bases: TGCAGCGTAGTGGCGCAGGGTGAAGCTTTCTTT.

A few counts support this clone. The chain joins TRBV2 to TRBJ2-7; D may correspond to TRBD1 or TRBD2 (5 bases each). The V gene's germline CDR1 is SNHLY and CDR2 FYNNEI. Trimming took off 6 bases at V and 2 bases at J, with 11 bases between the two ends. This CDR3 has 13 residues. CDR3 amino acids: CASRTGTPYEQYF. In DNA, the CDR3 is TGTGCCAGCAGGACTGGGACGCCCTACGAGCAGTACTTC.

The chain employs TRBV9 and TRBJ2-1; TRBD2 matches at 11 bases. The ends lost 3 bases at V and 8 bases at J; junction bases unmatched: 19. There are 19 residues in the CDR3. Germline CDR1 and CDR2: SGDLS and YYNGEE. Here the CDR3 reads CASSANQHRLAGRGDEQFF. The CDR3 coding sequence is TGTGCCAGCAGCGCAAACCAACACCGACTAGCGGGGAGAGGCGATGAGCAGTTCTTC.

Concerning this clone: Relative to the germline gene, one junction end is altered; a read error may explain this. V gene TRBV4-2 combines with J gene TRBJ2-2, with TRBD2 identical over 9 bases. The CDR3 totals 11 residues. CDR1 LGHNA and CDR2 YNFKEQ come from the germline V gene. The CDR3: CVSGGTGELFF. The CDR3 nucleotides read TGTGTCAGCGGGGGGACCGGGGAGCTGTTTTTT.

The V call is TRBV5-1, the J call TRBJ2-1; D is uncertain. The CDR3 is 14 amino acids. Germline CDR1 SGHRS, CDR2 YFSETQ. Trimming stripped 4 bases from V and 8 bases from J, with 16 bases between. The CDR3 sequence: CASSLKLTWDEQFF. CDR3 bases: TGCGCCAGCAGCCTGAAGCTTACATGGGATGAGCAGTTCTTC.

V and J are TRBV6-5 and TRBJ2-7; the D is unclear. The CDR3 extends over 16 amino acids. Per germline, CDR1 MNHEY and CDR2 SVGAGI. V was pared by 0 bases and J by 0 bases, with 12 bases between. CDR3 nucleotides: TGTGCCAGCAGTTACTCGGTTGGCTCTCTCTCCTACGAGCAGTACTTC. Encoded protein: CASSYSVGSLSYEQYF.

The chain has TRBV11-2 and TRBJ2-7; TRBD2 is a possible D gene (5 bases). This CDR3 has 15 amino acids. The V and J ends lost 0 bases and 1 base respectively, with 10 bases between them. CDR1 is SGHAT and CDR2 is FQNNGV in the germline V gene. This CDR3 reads CASSLDWSGSYEQYF. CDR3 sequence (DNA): TGTGCCAGCAGCTTAGATTGGAGCGGTTCCTACGAGCAGTACTTC.

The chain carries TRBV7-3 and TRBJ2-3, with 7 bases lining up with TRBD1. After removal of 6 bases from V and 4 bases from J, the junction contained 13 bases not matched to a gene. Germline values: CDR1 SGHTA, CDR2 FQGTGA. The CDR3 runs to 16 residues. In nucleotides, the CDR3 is TGTGCCAGCAGTCCCTTTATAACGGGACAGTCAGATACGCAGTATTTT. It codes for CASSPFITGQSDTQYF.

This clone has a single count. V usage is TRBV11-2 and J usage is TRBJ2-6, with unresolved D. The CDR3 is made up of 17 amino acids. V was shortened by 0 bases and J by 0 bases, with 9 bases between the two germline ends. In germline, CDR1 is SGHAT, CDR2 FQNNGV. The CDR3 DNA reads TGTGCCAGCAGCTTAGAATTAAGAAGCTCTGGGGCCAACGTCCTGACTTTC. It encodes CASSLELRSSGANVLTF.

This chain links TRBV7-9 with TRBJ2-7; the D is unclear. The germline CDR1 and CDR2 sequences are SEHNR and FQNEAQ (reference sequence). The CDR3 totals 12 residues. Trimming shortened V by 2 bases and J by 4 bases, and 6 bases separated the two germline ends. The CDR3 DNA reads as TGTGCCAGCAGCTTACCGAGGTACGAGCAGTACTTC. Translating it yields CASSLPRYEQYF. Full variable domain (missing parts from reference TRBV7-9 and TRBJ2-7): DTGVSQNPRHKITKRGQNVTFRCDPISEHNRLYWYRQTLGQGPEFLTYFQNEAQLEKSRLLSDRFSAERPKGSFSTLEIQRTEQGDSAMYLCASSLPRYEQYFGPGTRLTVT.

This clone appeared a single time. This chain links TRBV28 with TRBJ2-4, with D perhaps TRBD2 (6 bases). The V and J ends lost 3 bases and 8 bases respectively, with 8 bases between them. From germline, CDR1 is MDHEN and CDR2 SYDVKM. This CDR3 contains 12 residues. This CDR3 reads CASSFKRDIQYF. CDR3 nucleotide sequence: TGTGCCAGCAGTTTTAAGCGGGACATTCAGTACTTC.

In DNA, the CDR3 is TGTGCCAGTAGTATGGCGGGACTAGCGGGAGCCAACGAGCAGTACTTC. Its translation is CASSMAGLAGANEQYF. The rearrangement joins TRBV19 to TRBJ2-7, with TRBD2 matching over 14 bases. CDR1 and CDR2 from the germline V gene are LNHDA and SQIVND (reference sequence). The CDR3 extends over 16 amino acids. J lost 5 bases, V lost 3 bases, and 6 bases had no gene match. Looking up the rest from reference TRBV19 and TRBJ2-7 gives the full variable domain: DGGITQSPKYLFRKEGQNVTLSCEQNLNHDAMYWYRQDPGQGLRLIYYSQIVNDFQKGDIAEGYSVSREKKESFPLTVTSAQKNPTAFYLCASSMAGLAGANEQYFGPGTRLTVT.

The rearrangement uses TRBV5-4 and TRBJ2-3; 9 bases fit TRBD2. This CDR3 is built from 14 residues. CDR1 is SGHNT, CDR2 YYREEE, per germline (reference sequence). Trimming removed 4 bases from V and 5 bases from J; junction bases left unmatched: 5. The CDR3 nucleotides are TGTGCCAGCAGCACCGCGGGGGGGAGAGATACGCAGTATTTT. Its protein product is CASSTAGGRDTQYF.

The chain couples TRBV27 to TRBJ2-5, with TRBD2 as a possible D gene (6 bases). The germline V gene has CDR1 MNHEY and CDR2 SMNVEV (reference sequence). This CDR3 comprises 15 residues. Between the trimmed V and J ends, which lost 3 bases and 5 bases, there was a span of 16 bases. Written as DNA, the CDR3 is TGTGCCAGCAGTTTCTCGGGACTCCCGGGGGAGACCCAGTACTTC. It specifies CASSFSGLPGETQYF.

CDR3 DNA: TGTGCCAGCAGGTTGGGACTAGCGGCCTCCTACGAGCAGTACTTC. It is translated as CASRLGLAASYEQYF. The chain carries TRBV6-5 and TRBJ2-7; 11 bases map to TRBD2. Germline CDR1 and CDR2: MNHEY and SVGAGI. The CDR3 runs to 15 residues. V lost 6 bases and J lost 0; bases outside the gene matches: 4.

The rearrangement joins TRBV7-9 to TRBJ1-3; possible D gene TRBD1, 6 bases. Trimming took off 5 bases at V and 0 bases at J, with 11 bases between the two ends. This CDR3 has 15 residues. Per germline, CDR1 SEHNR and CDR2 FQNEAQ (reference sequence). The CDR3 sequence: CASSRDTYSGNTIYF. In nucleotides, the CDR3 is TGTGCCAGCAGCCGGGACACTTACTCTGGAAACACCATATATTTT.

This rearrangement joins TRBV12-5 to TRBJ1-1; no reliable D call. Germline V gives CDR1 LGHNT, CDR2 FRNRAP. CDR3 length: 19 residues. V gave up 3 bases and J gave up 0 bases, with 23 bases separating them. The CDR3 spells CASGFTYAETAPMNTEAFF. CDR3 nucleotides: TGTGCTAGTGGTTTCACCTACGCCGAGACGGCCCCGATGAACACTGAAGCTTTCTTT.

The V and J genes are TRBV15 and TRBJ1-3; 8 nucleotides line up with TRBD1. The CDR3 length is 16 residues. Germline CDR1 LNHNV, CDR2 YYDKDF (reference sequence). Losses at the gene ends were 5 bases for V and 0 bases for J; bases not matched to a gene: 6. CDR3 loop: CATSRWTGSSGNTIYF. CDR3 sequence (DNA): TGTGCCACCAGCCGCTGGACAGGGAGCTCTGGAAACACCATATATTTT.

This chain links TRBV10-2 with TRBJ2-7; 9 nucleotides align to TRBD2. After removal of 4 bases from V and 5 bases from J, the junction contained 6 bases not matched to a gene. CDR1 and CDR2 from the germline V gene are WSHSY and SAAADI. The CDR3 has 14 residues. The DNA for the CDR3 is TGCGCCAGCAGTGTCTCCGGGACTAGCAACGAGCAGTACTTC. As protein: CASSVSGTSNEQYF.

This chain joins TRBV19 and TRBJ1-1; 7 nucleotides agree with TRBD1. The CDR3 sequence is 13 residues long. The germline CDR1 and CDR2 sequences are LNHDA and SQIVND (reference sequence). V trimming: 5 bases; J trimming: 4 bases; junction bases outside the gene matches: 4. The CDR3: CASSLGTVTEAFF. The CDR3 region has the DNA TGTGCCAGTAGTCTAGGGACAGTCACTGAAGCTTTCTTT.

CDR3 amino acids: CSATGTVSSNEQFF. The CDR3 region has the DNA TGCAGCGCCACCGGGACAGTCTCATCTAATGAGCAGTTCTTC. The chain joins TRBV29-1 to TRBJ2-1; 7 bases are a match to TRBD1. J gave up 7 bases and V 7 bases, and 13 bases lay outside the gene matches. The germline gives CDR1 SQVTM, CDR2 ANQGSEA. The CDR3 has 14 residues.

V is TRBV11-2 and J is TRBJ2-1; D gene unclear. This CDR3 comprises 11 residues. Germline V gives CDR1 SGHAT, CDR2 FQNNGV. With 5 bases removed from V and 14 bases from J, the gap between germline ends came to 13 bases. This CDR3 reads CASSKQTGEFF. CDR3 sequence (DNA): TGTGCCAGCAGCAAACAGACTGGCGAGTTCTTC.

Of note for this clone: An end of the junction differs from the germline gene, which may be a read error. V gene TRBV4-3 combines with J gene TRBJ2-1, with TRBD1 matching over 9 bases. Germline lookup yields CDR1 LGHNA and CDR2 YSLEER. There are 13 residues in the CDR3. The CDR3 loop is CASSPPSDRGVVF. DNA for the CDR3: TGCGCCAGCAGCCCTCCTAGTGACAGGGGGGTGGTCTTC.

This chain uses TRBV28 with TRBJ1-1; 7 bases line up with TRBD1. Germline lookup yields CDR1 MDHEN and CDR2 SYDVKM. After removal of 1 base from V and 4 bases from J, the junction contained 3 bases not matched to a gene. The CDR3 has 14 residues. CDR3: CASSLSTGFTEAFF. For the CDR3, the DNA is TGTGCCAGCAGTTTATCGACAGGGTTCACTGAAGCTTTCTTT.

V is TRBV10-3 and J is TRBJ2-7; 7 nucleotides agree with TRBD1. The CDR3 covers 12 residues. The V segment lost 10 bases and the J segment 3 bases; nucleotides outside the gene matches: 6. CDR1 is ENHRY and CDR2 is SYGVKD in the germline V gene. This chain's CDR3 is CATTGTDYEQYF. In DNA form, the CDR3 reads TGTGCCACAACCGGGACAGACTACGAGCAGTACTTC.